This T cell receptor beta chain was sequenced in a study of response to subunit inactivated influenza vaccine. Points from the study as a whole: New T cells are recruited in small numbers by each seasonal influenza vaccination, according to the authors' suggestion.

CDR1 and CDR2 (germline): PRHDT, FYEKMQ (reference sequence). Trimming stripped 1 base from V and 6 bases from J, with 10 bases between. This CDR3 is 14 amino acids long. This clonotype was observed a few times. Its antigen is undetermined. TCRdb itself ran the RT-PCR reads through MiXCR, one entry per CDR3 protein. The table has approximately 700,000 distinct CDR3 sequences, 15% to 19% seen once; the top ten hold approximately 10%. Here the sequenced sample was PBMCs from blood, taken about 12 days after vaccination. J is TRBJ2-1 and V is TRBV13; unclear D gene. This sequence was found in a man aged 50 to 59 who received an inactivated influenza vaccine. In DNA, the CDR3 is TGTGCCAGCAGCTTAGATTCCAGCGCCAATGAGCAGTTCTTC. It codes for CASSLDSSANEQFF.